This T cell receptor beta chain is from a study of blood T cell repertoires in COVID-19. About the study: Material from acute and convalescent COVID-19 was sourced from the United States, Italy and Spain. PBMCs, B-cell-depleted T cells, or T cells provided the cDNA or gDNA that made up the material.

Per the original data handling: Nucleated cell counts were estimated from reference gene primer amplification. Data came from immunoSEQ multiplex PCR; TCRdb stores just in-frame clones and leaves some out. Clonal size and the V and J genes are those of that table, whereas D and trimming came from the DNA. This table has nearly 55,000 clones, 86% appearing once. Per germline, CDR1 SGDLS and CDR2 YYNGEE. After removal of 3 bases from V and 4 bases from J, the junction contained 13 bases not matched to a gene. The CDR3 runs to 18 residues. Sample: peripheral blood. This chain links TRBV9 with TRBJ1-1; the match to TRBD1 covers 12 bases. The receptor was isolated from a man aged 65-85 years with active COVID-19. In DNA, the CDR3 is TGTGCCAGCAGCGGTCCGGGACAGGGGGCGAGAGAGGGCACTGAAGCTTTCTTT. Translating gives CASSGPGQGAREGTEAFF.